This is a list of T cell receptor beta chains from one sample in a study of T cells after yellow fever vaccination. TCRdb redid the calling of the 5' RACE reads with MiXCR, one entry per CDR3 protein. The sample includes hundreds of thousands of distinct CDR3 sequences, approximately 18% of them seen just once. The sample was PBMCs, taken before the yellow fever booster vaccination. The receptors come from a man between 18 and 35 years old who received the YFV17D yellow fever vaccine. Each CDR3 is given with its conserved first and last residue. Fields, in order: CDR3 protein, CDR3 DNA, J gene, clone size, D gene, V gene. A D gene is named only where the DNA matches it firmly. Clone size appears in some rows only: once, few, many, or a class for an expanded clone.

CDR3aa: CSVEAPDWWTSGEQETQYF; CDR3nt: TGCAGCGTTGAAGCCCCAGATTGGTGGACTAGCGGGGAACAAGAGACCCAGTACTTC; j_gene: TRBJ2-5; abundance: few; d_gene: TRBD2; v_gene: TRBV29-1
CDR3aa: CASAGRINQPQHF; CDR3nt: TGTGCCAGCGCCGGGCGGATCAATCAGCCCCAGCATTTT; j_gene: TRBJ1-5; abundance: .; d_gene: .; v_gene: TRBV7-8
CDR3aa: CASRGTWTDQETQYF; CDR3nt: TGTGCCAGCAGGGGAACATGGACGGACCAAGAGACCCAGTACTTC; j_gene: TRBJ2-5; abundance: .; d_gene: .; v_gene: TRBV27
CDR3aa: CASSQVLPRTGQETQYF; CDR3nt: TGTGCCAGCAGCCAAGTCCTTCCACGGACAGGGCAAGAGACCCAGTACTTC; j_gene: TRBJ2-5; abundance: few; d_gene: TRBD1; v_gene: TRBV3-1
CDR3aa: CASSQGQNSYGYTF; CDR3nt: TGTGCCAGCAGCCAGGGCCAAAACTCCTATGGCTACACCTTC; j_gene: TRBJ1-2; abundance: .; d_gene: .; v_gene: TRBV3-1
CDR3aa: CATSVVQGSQPQHF; CDR3nt: TGTGCCACCAGTGTCGTACAGGGGAGTCAGCCCCAGCATTTT; j_gene: TRBJ1-5; abundance: .; d_gene: TRBD1; v_gene: TRBV24-1
CDR3aa: CASSPTQGALTDTQYF; CDR3nt: TGTGCCAGCAGCCCCACCCAGGGGGCCCTAACAGATACGCAGTATTTT; j_gene: TRBJ2-3; abundance: .; d_gene: TRBD1; v_gene: TRBV7-9
CDR3aa: CASSLNFLLNTEAFF; CDR3nt: TGTGCCAGCAGCTTAAACTTTCTCTTGAACACTGAAGCTTTCTTT; j_gene: TRBJ1-1; abundance: few; d_gene: .; v_gene: TRBV7-2
CDR3aa: CASSLDRAKDTQYF; CDR3nt: TGTGCCAGCAGCTTAGACAGGGCAAAAGATACGCAGTATTTT; j_gene: TRBJ2-3; abundance: few; d_gene: .; v_gene: TRBV7-2
CDR3aa: CACNGLAGYEQYF; CDR3nt: TGTGCCTGTAACGGACTAGCGGGCTACGAGCAGTACTTC; j_gene: TRBJ2-7; abundance: .; d_gene: TRBD2; v_gene: TRBV30
CDR3aa: CATSRDRILGTESSYNSPLHF; CDR3nt: TGTGCCACCAGCAGAGACCGCATTCTTGGGACCGAGAGCTCCTATAATTCACCCCTCCACTTT; j_gene: TRBJ1-6; abundance: .; d_gene: .; v_gene: TRBV15
CDR3aa: CASSSGLSSYQETQYF; CDR3nt: TGTGCCAGCAGCTCTGGACTATCTTCGTACCAAGAGACCCAGTACTTC; j_gene: TRBJ2-5; abundance: .; d_gene: .; v_gene: TRBV7-9
CDR3aa: CASSSSRWNTEAFF; CDR3nt: TGTGCCAGCAGCTCCTCCAGGTGGAACACTGAAGCTTTCTTT; j_gene: TRBJ1-1; abundance: few; d_gene: .; v_gene: TRBV7-2
CDR3aa: CASSFARGPETQYF; CDR3nt: TGTGCCAGCAGTTTCGCCAGGGGGCCAGAGACCCAGTACTTC; j_gene: TRBJ2-5; abundance: once; d_gene: TRBD1; v_gene: TRBV11-2
CDR3aa: CASSLKRGENIQYF; CDR3nt: TGTGCCAGCAGCTTGAAGCGGGGGGAAAACATTCAGTACTTC; j_gene: TRBJ2-4; abundance: .; d_gene: TRBD2; v_gene: TRBV5-4
CDR3aa: CASSQDRQGGHQPQHF; CDR3nt: TGCGCCAGCAGCCAAGACAGACAGGGGGGACATCAGCCCCAGCATTTT; j_gene: TRBJ1-5; abundance: .; d_gene: TRBD1; v_gene: TRBV4-1
CDR3aa: CASSQVAGGYNEQFF; CDR3nt: TGCGCCAGCAGCCAAGTAGCGGGGGGCTACAATGAGCAGTTCTTC; j_gene: TRBJ2-1; abundance: many; d_gene: TRBD2; v_gene: TRBV4-3
CDR3aa: CATSSGPGYGYTF; CDR3nt: TGTGCCACCAGTTCAGGTCCCGGCTATGGCTACACCTTC; j_gene: TRBJ1-2; abundance: .; d_gene: .; v_gene: TRBV24-1
CDR3aa: CASSRKTDRANYGYTF; CDR3nt: TGCGCCAGCAGCCGGAAAACCGACAGGGCTAACTATGGCTACACCTTC; j_gene: TRBJ1-2; abundance: .; d_gene: TRBD1; v_gene: TRBV4-3
CDR3aa: CASSQDRLSSYYEQYF; CDR3nt: TGTGCCAGCAGCCAAGATCGCCTTTCGAGTTACTACGAGCAGTACTTC; j_gene: TRBJ2-7; abundance: .; d_gene: .; v_gene: TRBV3-1
CDR3aa: CASSLGAHGAQYF; CDR3nt: TGTGCCAGCAGTTTAGGGGCACACGGAGCGCAGTATTTT; j_gene: TRBJ2-3; abundance: .; d_gene: .; v_gene: TRBV27
CDR3aa: CASSLGTSDTQYF; CDR3nt: TGCGCCAGCAGCCTCGGGACCTCAGATACGCAGTATTTT; j_gene: TRBJ2-3; abundance: .; d_gene: .; v_gene: TRBV5-1
CDR3aa: CASSLDGRDRDGNIQYF; CDR3nt: TGTGCCAGCAGCTTAGACGGGCGGGACAGGGACGGAAACATTCAGTACTTC; j_gene: TRBJ2-4; abundance: .; d_gene: TRBD1; v_gene: TRBV7-9
CDR3aa: CATSDAETQYF; CDR3nt: TGTGCCACCAGTGATGCTGAGACCCAGTACTTC; j_gene: TRBJ2-5; abundance: few; d_gene: .; v_gene: TRBV24-1
CDR3aa: CASSYGHTNWNTGELFF; CDR3nt: TGTGCCAGCAGTTACGGACACACAAATTGGAACACCGGGGAGCTGTTTTTT; j_gene: TRBJ2-2; abundance: few; d_gene: .; v_gene: TRBV12-3/TRBV12-4
CDR3aa: CASSYDRDSTDTQYF; CDR3nt: TGTGCCAGCAGTTACGACCGGGATTCCACAGATACGCAGTATTTT; j_gene: TRBJ2-3; abundance: .; d_gene: .; v_gene: TRBV6-8
CDR3aa: CASSYTIVAGANSPLHF; CDR3nt: TGTGCCAGCAGCTACACGATCGTGGCAGGGGCTAATTCACCCCTCCACTTT; j_gene: TRBJ1-6; abundance: few; d_gene: .; v_gene: TRBV9